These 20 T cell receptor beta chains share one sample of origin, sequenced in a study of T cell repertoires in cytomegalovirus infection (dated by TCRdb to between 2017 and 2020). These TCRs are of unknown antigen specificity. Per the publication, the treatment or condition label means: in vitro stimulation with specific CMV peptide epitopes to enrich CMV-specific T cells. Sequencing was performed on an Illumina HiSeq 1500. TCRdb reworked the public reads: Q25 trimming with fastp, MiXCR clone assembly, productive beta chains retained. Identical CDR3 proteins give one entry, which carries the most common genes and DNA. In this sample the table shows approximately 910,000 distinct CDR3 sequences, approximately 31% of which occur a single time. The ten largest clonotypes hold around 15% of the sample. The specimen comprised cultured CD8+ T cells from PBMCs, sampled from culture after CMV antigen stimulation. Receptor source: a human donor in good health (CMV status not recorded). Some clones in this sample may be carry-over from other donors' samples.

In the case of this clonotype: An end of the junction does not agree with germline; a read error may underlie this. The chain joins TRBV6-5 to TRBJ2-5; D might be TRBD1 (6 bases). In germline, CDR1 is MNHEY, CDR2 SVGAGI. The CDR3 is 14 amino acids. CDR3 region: CAGSYQGQRETQYF. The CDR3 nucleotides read TGTGCCGGCAGTTATCAAGGACAGCGAGAGACCCAGTACTTC.

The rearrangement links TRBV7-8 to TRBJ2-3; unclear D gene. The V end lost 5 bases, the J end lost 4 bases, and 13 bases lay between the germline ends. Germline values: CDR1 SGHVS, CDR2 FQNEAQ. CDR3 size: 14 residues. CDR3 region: CASSPSVLADTQYF. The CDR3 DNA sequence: TGTGCCAGCAGCCCCTCCGTCTTGGCAGATACGCAGTATTTT.

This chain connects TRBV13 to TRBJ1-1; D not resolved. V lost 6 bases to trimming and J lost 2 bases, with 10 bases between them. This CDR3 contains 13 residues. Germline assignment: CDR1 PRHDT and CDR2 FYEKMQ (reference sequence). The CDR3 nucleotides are TGTGCCAGCAGGGAAGGGCATAACACTGAAGCTTTCTTT. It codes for CASREGHNTEAFF.

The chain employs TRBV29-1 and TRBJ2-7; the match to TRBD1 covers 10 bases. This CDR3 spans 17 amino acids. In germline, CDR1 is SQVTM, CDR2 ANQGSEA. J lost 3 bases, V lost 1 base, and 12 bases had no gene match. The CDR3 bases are TGCAGCGTTGAAGGTTTCGAGGGGACAGGGGTGGTCTACGAGCAGTACTTC. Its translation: CSVEGFEGTGVVYEQYF.

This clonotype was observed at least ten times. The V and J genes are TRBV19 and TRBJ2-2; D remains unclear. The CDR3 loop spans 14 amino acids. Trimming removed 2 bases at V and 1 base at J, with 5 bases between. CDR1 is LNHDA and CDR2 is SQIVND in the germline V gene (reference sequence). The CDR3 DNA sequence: TGTGCCAGTAGTATACGTGGGAACACCGGGGAGCTGTTTTTT. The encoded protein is CASSIRGNTGELFF.

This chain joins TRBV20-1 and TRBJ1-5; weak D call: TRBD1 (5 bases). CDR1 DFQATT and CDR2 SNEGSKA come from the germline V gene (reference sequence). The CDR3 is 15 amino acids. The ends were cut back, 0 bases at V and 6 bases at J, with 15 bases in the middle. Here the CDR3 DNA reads TGCAGTGCTAGAGAGCTACTCGGGGGAGGTCAGCCCCAGCATTTT. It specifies CSARELLGGGQPQHF.

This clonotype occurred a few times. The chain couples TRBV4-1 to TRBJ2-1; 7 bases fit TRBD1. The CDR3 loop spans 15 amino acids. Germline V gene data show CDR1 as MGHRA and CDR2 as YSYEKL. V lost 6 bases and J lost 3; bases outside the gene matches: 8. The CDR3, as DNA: TGCGCCAGCAGACGAACAGGGGACAACTACAATGAGCAGTTCTTC. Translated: CASRRTGDNYNEQFF.

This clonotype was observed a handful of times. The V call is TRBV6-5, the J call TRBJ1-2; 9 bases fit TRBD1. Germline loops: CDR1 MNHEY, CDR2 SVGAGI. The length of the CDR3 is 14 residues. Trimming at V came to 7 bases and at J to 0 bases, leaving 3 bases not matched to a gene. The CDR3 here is CASNRQGANYGYTF. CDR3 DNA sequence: TGTGCCAGCAATCGACAGGGGGCTAACTATGGCTACACCTTC.

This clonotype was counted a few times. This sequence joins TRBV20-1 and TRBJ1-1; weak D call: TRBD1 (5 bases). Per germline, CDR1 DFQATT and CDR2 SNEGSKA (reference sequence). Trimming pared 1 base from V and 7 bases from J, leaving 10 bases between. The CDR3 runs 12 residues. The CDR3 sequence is CSARGGAGEAFF. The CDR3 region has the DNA TGCAGTGCTAGAGGAGGGGCGGGTGAAGCTTTCTTT.

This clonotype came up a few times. The DNA of the CDR3 is TGTGCCGCGGGGACAGGGTCCCACCAAGAGACCCAGTACTTC. Translation gives CAAGTGSHQETQYF. V usage is TRBV28 and J usage is TRBJ2-5, with TRBD1 matching over 9 bases. Trimming cost V 11 bases and J 0 bases; bases outside gene matches: 7. The CDR3 totals 14 residues. CDR1 MDHEN and CDR2 SYDVKM come from the germline V gene. Complete variable domain (other parts from reference TRBV28 and TRBJ2-5): DVKVTQSSRYLVKRTGEKVFLECVQDMDHENMFWYRQDPGLGLRLIYFSYDVKMKEKGDIPEGYSVSREKKERFSLILESASTNQTSMYLCAAGTGSHQETQYFGPGTRLLVL.

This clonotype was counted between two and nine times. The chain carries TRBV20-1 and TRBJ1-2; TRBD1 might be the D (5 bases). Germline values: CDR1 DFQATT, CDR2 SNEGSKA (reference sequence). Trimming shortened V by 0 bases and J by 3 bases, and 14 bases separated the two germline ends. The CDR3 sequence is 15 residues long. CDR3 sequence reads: CSARDKGLAHYGYTF. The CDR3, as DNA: TGCAGTGCTAGAGATAAGGGGCTCGCCCACTATGGCTACACCTTC.

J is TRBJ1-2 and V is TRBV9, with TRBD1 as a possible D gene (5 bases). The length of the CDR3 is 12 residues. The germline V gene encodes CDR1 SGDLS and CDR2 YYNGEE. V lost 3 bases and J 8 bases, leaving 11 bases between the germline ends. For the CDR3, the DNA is TGTGCCAGCAGCGGTCAGGGAATCGGCTACACCTTC. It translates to CASSGQGIGYTF. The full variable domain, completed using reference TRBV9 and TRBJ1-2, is DSGVTQTPKHLITATGQRVTLRCSPRSGDLSVYWYQQSLDQGLQFLIQYYNGEERAKGNILERFSAQQFPDLHSELNLSSLELGDSALYFCASSGQGIGYTFGSGTRLTVV.

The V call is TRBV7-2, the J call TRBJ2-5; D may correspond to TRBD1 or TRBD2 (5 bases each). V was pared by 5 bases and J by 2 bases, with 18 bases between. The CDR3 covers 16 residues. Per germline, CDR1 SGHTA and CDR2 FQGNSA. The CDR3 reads CASSLTRGFKQETQYF. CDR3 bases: TGTGCCAGCAGCCTAACGAGGGGTTTTAAACAAGAGACCCAGTACTTC.

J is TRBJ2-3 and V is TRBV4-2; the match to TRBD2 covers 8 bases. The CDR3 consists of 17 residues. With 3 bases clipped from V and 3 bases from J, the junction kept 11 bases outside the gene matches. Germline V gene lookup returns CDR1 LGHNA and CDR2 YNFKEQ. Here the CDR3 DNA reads TGTGCCAGCAGCCACTCTGCAGCGGGGGCAATAACAGATACGCAGTATTTT. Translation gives CASSHSAAGAITDTQYF.

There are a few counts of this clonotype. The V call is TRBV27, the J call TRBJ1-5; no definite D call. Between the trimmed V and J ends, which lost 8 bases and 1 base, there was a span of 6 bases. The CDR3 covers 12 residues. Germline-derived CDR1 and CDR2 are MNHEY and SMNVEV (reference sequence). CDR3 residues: CASGWSNQPQHF. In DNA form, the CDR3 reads TGTGCCAGCGGGTGGAGCAATCAGCCCCAGCATTTT.

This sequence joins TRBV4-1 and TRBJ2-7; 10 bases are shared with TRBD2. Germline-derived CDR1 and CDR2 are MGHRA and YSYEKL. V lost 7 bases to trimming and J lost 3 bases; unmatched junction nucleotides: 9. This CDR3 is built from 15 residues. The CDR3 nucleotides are TGCGCCAGCAACTCCGACGGGACTAGCGACTACGAGCAGTACTTC. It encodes CASNSDGTSDYEQYF.

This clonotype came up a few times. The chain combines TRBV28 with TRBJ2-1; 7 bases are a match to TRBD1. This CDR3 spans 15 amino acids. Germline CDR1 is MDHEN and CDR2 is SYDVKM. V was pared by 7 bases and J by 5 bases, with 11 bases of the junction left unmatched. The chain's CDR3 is CASTPRQGRDNEQFF. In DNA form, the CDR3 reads TGTGCCAGCACCCCGCGACAGGGAAGGGACAATGAGCAGTTCTTC.

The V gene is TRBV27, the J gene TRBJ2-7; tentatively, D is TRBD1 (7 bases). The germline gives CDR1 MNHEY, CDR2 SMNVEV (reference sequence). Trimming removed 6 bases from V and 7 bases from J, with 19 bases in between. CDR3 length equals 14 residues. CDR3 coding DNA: TGTGCCAGCAGAAGGGGGGACAGCCTTGCTGAGCAGTACGTC. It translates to CASRRGDSLAEQYV.

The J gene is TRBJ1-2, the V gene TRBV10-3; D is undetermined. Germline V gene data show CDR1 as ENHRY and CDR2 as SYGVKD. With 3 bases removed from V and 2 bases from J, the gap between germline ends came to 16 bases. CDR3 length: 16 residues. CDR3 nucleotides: TGTGCCATCAGTGACCCCGGTACCGGGTCCAACTATGGCTACACCTTC. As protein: CAISDPGTGSNYGYTF.

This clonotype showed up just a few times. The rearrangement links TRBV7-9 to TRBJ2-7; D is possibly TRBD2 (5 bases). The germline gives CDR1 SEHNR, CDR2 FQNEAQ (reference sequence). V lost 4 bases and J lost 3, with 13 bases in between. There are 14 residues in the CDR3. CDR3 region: CASSYSEDFYEQYF. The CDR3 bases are TGTGCCAGCAGCTACTCGGAGGATTTCTACGAGCAGTACTTC.